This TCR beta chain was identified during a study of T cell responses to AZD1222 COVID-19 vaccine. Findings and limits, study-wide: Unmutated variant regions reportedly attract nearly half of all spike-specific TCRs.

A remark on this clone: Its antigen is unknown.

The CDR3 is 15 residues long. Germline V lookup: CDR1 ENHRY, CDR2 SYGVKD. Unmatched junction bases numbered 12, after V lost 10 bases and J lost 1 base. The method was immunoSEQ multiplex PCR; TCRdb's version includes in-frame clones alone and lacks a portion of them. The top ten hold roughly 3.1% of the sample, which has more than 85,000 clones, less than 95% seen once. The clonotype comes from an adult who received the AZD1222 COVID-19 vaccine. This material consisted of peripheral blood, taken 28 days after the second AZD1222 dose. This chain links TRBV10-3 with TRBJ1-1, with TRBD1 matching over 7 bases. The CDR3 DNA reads TGTGCCACATCCTTACGAGGACAGGAGAACACTGAAGCTTTCTTT. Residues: CATSLRGQENTEAFF.